This TCR beta chain is drawn from a study of T cell repertoires in cytomegalovirus infection. Findings and caveats of the study: Clonotypes of TCR beta that were HLA-C-restricted and CMV-specific dominated the ex vivo response.

This clonotype was observed a handful of times. Its target is not known. TCRdb reanalysed the reads using MiXCR and keeps one entry per CDR3 protein. The sample carries 750,000 to 900,000 distinct CDR3 sequences, about 29% recorded once. This CDR3 comprises 15 residues. Trimming took 1 base from V and 5 from J; bases not matched to a gene: 7. Germline CDR1 is SEHNR and CDR2 is FQNEAQ (reference sequence). The specimen was cultured CD8+ T cells from PBMCs, collected from culture after CMV antigen stimulation. The TCR sequence derives from a human donor in good health (CMV status not recorded). Some clones in this sample may be carry-over from other donors' samples. This chain uses TRBV7-9 with TRBJ1-1; 7 bases are a match to TRBD1. CDR3 region: CASSLVGGGLTEAFF. Here the CDR3 DNA reads TGTGCCAGCAGCTTAGTAGGGGGCGGACTAACTGAAGCTTTCTTT.